The 27 T cell receptor beta chains in this list originate from one sample, sequenced in a study of T cell responses to AZD1222 COVID-19 vaccine. Assay: immunoSEQ multiplex PCR; the TCRdb copy retains only in-frame clones and omits some. The profile shows about 120,000 clones, about 80% of them singletons. This sample comprised peripheral blood, obtained on day 0 of AZD1222 vaccination. These receptor sequences come from an adult in good health.

This rearrangement joins TRBV7-9 to TRBJ1-1, with D unclear. Per germline, CDR1 SEHNR and CDR2 FQNEAQ (reference sequence). V shed 0 bases and J shed 1 base, with 3 bases lying between them. CDR3 size: 13 residues. CDR3 nucleotides: TGTGCCAGCAGCTTAGCCGGGAACACTGAAGCTTTCTTT. This codes for CASSLAGNTEAFF.

V gene TRBV27 combines with J gene TRBJ2-3; unclear D gene. Trimming removed 6 bases from V and 3 bases from J, with 16 bases in between. Germline V lookup: CDR1 MNHEY, CDR2 SMNVEV (reference sequence). This CDR3 is built from 15 residues. The CDR3 DNA sequence: TGTGCCAGCAGAGAAGGGCCAGGAAGGACAGATACGCAGTATTTT. This translates into CASREGPGRTDTQYF.

This clone was observed a single time. This chain links TRBV30 with TRBJ1-2; D gene ambiguous. Trimming removed 3 bases at V and 6 bases at J, with 11 bases between. The germline V gene encodes CDR1 GTSNPN and CDR2 SVGIG (reference sequence). CDR3 length equals 12 residues. In DNA, the CDR3 is TGTGCCTGGAGCGGCACACGGAATGGCTACACCTTC. It translates to CAWSGTRNGYTF.

The chain carries TRBV7-2 and TRBJ1-2, with D possibly matching TRBD1 (6 bases). Germline V gene lookup returns CDR1 SGHTA and CDR2 FQGNSA. This CDR3 region has 12 residues. The ends were cut back, 4 bases at V and 5 bases at J, with 8 bases in the middle. CDR3: CASSSQGYGYTF. The DNA for the CDR3 is TGTGCCAGCAGCTCACAGGGTTATGGCTACACCTTC.

The chain combines TRBV6-5 with TRBJ1-3; 7 positions match TRBD1. This CDR3 has 13 residues. Trimming took 8 bases from V and 4 from J; bases not matched to a gene: 5. CDR1 and CDR2 from the germline V gene are MNHEY and SVGAGI. The CDR3, as DNA: TGTGCCAGCTCCCCAGGGGGGGGAAACACCATATATTTT. This encodes CASSPGGGNTIYF.

In DNA, the CDR3 is TGTGCCAGCTCACCGGGACACGACAATGAAAAACTGTTTTTT. It encodes CASSPGHDNEKLFF. The genes are TRBV18 and TRBJ1-4, with D perhaps TRBD1 (6 bases). The V end lost 3 bases, the J end lost 5 bases, and 10 bases lay between the germline ends. Per the germline V gene, CDR1 is KGHSH and CDR2 is LQKENI. The CDR3 totals 14 residues.

The rearrangement joins TRBV6-5 to TRBJ2-7, with 12 bases lining up with TRBD1. The CDR3 runs to 13 residues. The germline gives CDR1 MNHEY, CDR2 SVGAGI. Unmatched junction bases numbered 6, after V lost 8 bases and J lost 7 bases. The CDR3 is CASRGQGAGEQYF. DNA of the CDR3: TGTGCCAGCCGGGGACAGGGGGCAGGGGAGCAGTACTTC.

The chain combines TRBV21-1 with TRBJ1-1; the listed D gene, TRBD1, was not tested against the DNA. TRBV21-1 is recorded as a pseudogene. The CDR3 covers 16 residues. CDR3 bases: TGTGCCAGCAGCAAATTTAAACAGGAAAGCCAAACTGAAGCTTTCTTT. Translating it yields CASSKFKQESQTEAFF.

The chain is built from TRBV7-2 and TRBJ1-6, with TRBD1 matching over 8 bases. Germline V gene lookup returns CDR1 SGHTA and CDR2 FQGNSA. V dropped 0 bases and J dropped 6; count of bases not matched to a gene: 4. This CDR3 comprises 16 residues. The DNA of the CDR3 is TGTGCCAGCAGCTTAGCCCCGGGACAGGTTAATTCACCCCTCCACTTT. It yields the protein CASSLAPGQVNSPLHF.

The J gene is TRBJ2-5, the V gene TRBV9, with D possibly being TRBD1 or TRBD2 (5 bases each). The germline V gene encodes CDR1 SGDLS and CDR2 YYNGEE. Trimming removed 4 bases from V and 0 bases from J, with 16 bases in between. This CDR3 comprises 16 residues. CDR3 region: CASSRTGWGNQETQYF. The CDR3 DNA reads TGTGCCAGCAGCCGGACGGGCTGGGGGAACCAAGAGACCCAGTACTTC. Complete variable domain (other parts from reference TRBV9 and TRBJ2-5): DSGVTQTPKHLITATGQRVTLRCSPRSGDLSVYWYQQSLDQGLQFLIQYYNGEERAKGNILERFSAQQFPDLHSELNLSSLELGDSALYFCASSRTGWGNQETQYFGPGTRLLVL.

The genes are TRBV7-9 and TRBJ1-2, with 8 bases aligning to TRBD1. CDR1 and CDR2 (germline): SEHNR, FQNEAQ (reference sequence). The CDR3 sequence is 15 residues long. V lost 2 bases and J lost 2; bases outside the gene matches: 4. CDR3 bases: TGTGCCAGCAGCTTAAGGGCAGGGGGCAACTATGGCTACACCTTC. Protein product: CASSLRAGGNYGYTF.

The chain has TRBV11-3 and TRBJ1-1, with unresolved D. Between the trimmed V and J ends, which lost 4 bases and 2 bases, there was a span of 14 bases. The CDR3 loop spans 15 amino acids. CDR1 is SGHNT, CDR2 YENEEA, per germline. CDR3 residues: CASSSTPAANTEAFF. The CDR3, as DNA: TGTGCCAGCAGCTCTACTCCGGCGGCAAACACTGAAGCTTTCTTT.

The chain joins TRBV10-3 to TRBJ2-5; no definite D call. From germline, CDR1 is ENHRY and CDR2 SYGVKD. This CDR3 is 14 amino acids long. The germline V and J ends were trimmed by 2 bases and 5 bases, with 12 bases remaining between them. CDR3 protein: CAISEGLLRETQYF. CDR3 sequence (DNA): TGTGCCATCAGTGAGGGCCTCCTCCGGGAGACCCAGTACTTC.

The table lists this clone with a few counts. The CDR3 region has the DNA TGTGCCACCAGCAGAGGTCCCGCTAGGGCCACGGGCACTGAAGCTTTCTTT. Amino acid sequence: CATSRGPARATGTEAFF. The J gene is TRBJ1-1, the V gene TRBV15, with no clear D. The CDR3 spans 17 residues. Per the germline V gene, CDR1 is LNHNV and CDR2 is YYDKDF (reference sequence). Trimming removed 1 base from V and 4 bases from J, with 19 bases in between.

J is TRBJ2-5 and V is TRBV9; TRBD2 agrees at 15 bases. The V and J ends lost 0 bases and 5 bases, in that order; junction bases with no gene match: 2. The CDR3 runs to 16 residues. The germline V gene encodes CDR1 SGDLS and CDR2 YYNGEE. The DNA for the CDR3 is TGTGCCAGCAGCGTAGGGGGACTAGCGGGAGGTGAGACCCAGTACTTC. Translated, it gives CASSVGGLAGGETQYF.

V is TRBV5-1 and J is TRBJ2-2; maybe TRBD1 (5 bases). The germline CDR1 and CDR2 sequences are SGHRS and YFSETQ. The CDR3 covers 15 residues. The ends were cut back, 0 bases at V and 0 bases at J, with 6 bases in the middle. The CDR3 here is CASSLVGANTGELFF. The CDR3 region has the DNA TGCGCCAGCAGCTTGGTAGGGGCGAACACCGGGGAGCTGTTTTTT.

This chain uses TRBV28 with TRBJ2-7; no clear D. The CDR3 is 14 amino acids. Germline-derived CDR1 and CDR2 are MDHEN and SYDVKM. V was pared by 5 bases and J by 3 bases, with 14 bases between. CDR3 in DNA: TGTGCCAGCAGTCCGCTGCTGTCGGGCTACGAGCAGTACTTC. Its translation: CASSPLLSGYEQYF.

The rearrangement uses TRBV25-1 and TRBJ1-2; the match to TRBD1 covers 10 bases. This CDR3 is built from 12 residues. After removal of 7 bases from V and 6 bases from J, the junction contained 2 bases not matched to a gene. Germline V lookup: CDR1 MGHDK, CDR2 SYGVNS. CDR3 residues: CASTGTGDGYTF. The CDR3 DNA is TGTGCCAGCACCGGGACAGGGGATGGCTACACCTTC.

The V and J genes are TRBV10-3 and TRBJ1-6, with D unresolved. The germline V and J ends were trimmed by 3 bases and 5 bases, with 14 bases remaining between them. Looked up from germline, CDR1 is ENHRY and CDR2 is SYGVKD. This CDR3 is built from 16 residues. In nucleotides, the CDR3 is TGTGCCATCAGTGAAAGAGGTAACAAGAATAATTCACCCCTCCACTTT. Residues: CAISERGNKNNSPLHF.

This chain joins TRBV27 and TRBJ2-1; no reliable D call. The CDR3 is 10 residues long. The V gene lost 8 bases and the J gene lost 10 bases, with 9 bases spanning the gap. The germline V gene encodes CDR1 MNHEY and CDR2 SMNVEV (reference sequence). The CDR3, as DNA: TGTGCCAGCCTCGGGCGGGAGCAGTTCTTC. Translation: CASLGREQFF.

This chain joins TRBV7-9 and TRBJ2-1; D call uncertain. V lost 3 bases, J lost 7 bases, and 7 bases lay in between. This CDR3 contains 12 residues. CDR1 and CDR2 from the germline V gene are SEHNR and FQNEAQ (reference sequence). The CDR3 spells CASSFGSNEQFF. CDR3 DNA: TGTGCCAGCAGCTTTGGGTCAAATGAGCAGTTCTTC.

On this clone: Different DNA sequences within this sample yield the same CDR3. The chain combines TRBV9 with TRBJ2-3; D is undetermined. Germline V CDR1 and CDR2: SGDLS, YYNGEE. The CDR3 has 13 residues. V was trimmed by 0 bases and J by 2 bases, leaving 4 bases between them. The CDR3: CASSVAPTDTQYF. The CDR3 region has the DNA TGTGCCAGCAGCGTAGCCCCCACAGATACGCAGTATTTT.

The table lists this clone with a few counts. The chain carries TRBV24-1 and TRBJ1-1; maybe TRBD1 (6 bases). Germline CDR1 reads KGHDR; CDR2 reads SFDVKD. The CDR3 has 14 amino acids. Trimming stripped 5 bases from V and 1 base from J, with 10 bases between. The CDR3: CATSGWGPNTEAFF. CDR3 bases: TGTGCCACCAGTGGTTGGGGGCCGAACACTGAAGCTTTCTTT.

As DNA, the CDR3 is TGTGCCAGCAGTGCCGTCCTGACAGGGGAAGAGACCCAGTACTTC. Its translation is CASSAVLTGEETQYF. V is TRBV28 and J is TRBJ2-5; 8 bases agree with TRBD1. The germline V gene encodes CDR1 MDHEN and CDR2 SYDVKM. V trimming: 5 bases; J trimming: 3 bases; junction bases outside the gene matches: 8. CDR3 length: 15 residues.

The V call is TRBV7-9, the J call TRBJ2-7, with a tentative D call TRBD2 (6 bases). V lost 3 bases and J lost 3, with 12 bases in between. Germline V lookup: CDR1 SEHNR, CDR2 FQNEAQ (reference sequence). The CDR3 is 14 amino acids. DNA for the CDR3: TGTGCCAGCAGCTTGACGGGGGATTACTACGAGCAGTACTTC. Its translation is CASSLTGDYYEQYF.

This chain uses TRBV6-2 or TRBV6-3 with TRBJ1-1; D gene ambiguous. Deletions cut 5 bases from V and 4 bases from J, with 11 bases between. Germline V gene lookup returns CDR1 MNHEY and CDR2 SVGEGT. CDR3 size: 13 residues. CDR3 bases: TGTGCCAGCAGTCTCCGTGGGTCCACTGAAGCTTTCTTT. It encodes CASSLRGSTEAFF.

The rearrangement links TRBV5-1 to TRBJ2-5; no clear D. In germline, CDR1 is SGHRS, CDR2 YFSETQ. Trimming pared 1 base from V and 4 bases from J, leaving 5 bases between. CDR3 size: 12 residues. CDR3 nucleotides: TGCGCCAGCAGCTTGACTGGAGAGACCCAGTACTTC. Translated, it gives CASSLTGETQYF.